The 20 T cell receptor beta chains below all came from one sample that was sequenced in a study of blood T cell repertoires in COVID-19. Repertoires were generated with immunoSEQ multiplex PCR, while TCRdb's copy carries only in-frame clones and drops some. The repertoire holds about 80,000 clones, with approximately 80% as singletons. Sequencing input: peripheral blood. These receptors were taken from a woman in her 70s with acute or convalescent COVID-19.

The gene calls are TRBV5-1 and TRBJ2-3, with 11 bases that match TRBD2. The junction had 4 bases not matched to a gene; V was cut back by 3 bases and J by 4 bases. The germline V gene has CDR1 SGHRS and CDR2 YFSETQ. The CDR3 runs 15 residues. DNA of the CDR3: TGCGCCAGCAGCTCACTAGCGGGAGAGGCAGATACGCAGTATTTT. Protein: CASSSLAGEADTQYF. Full variable domain (outside the CDR3, taken from reference TRBV5-1 and TRBJ2-3): KAGVTQTPRYLIKTRGQQVTLSCSPISGHRSVSWYQQTPGQGLQFLFEYFSETQRNKGNFPGRFSGRQFSNSRSEMNVSTLELGDSALYLCASSSLAGEADTQYFGPGTRLTVL.

The table lists this clone with a count of one. The genes are TRBV18 and TRBJ1-2, with D tentatively TRBD1 (5 bases). V was clipped by 0 bases and J by 7 bases, with 24 bases between them. The CDR3 sequence is 18 residues long. Germline CDR1 KGHSH, CDR2 LQKENI. CDR3: CASSPPPDSPTREAGYTF. In DNA form, the CDR3 reads TGTGCCAGCTCACCACCACCAGACAGCCCCACCCGGGAGGCTGGCTACACCTTC.

The V call is TRBV30, the J call TRBJ2-7; 7 bases agree with TRBD2. Germline V gene lookup returns CDR1 GTSNPN and CDR2 SVGIG (reference sequence). The CDR3 consists of 14 residues. J gave up 2 bases and V 4 bases, and 8 bases lay outside the gene matches. The CDR3 region has the DNA TGTGCCTGGACCCCTACTAGCGCGGCCTACGAGCAGTACTTC. It yields the protein CAWTPTSAAYEQYF. Full variable domain (rest looked up from reference TRBV30 and TRBJ2-7): SQTIHQWPATLVQPVGSPLSLECTVEGTSNPNLYWYRQAAGRGLQLLFYSVGIGQISSEVPQNLSASRPQDRQFILSSKKLLLSDSGFYLCAWTPTSAAYEQYFGPGTRLTVT.

The V and J genes are TRBV12-3 or TRBV12-4 and TRBJ1-4, with 8 bases that match TRBD1. The V and J ends lost 8 bases and 6 bases, in that order; junction bases with no gene match: 5. The CDR3 spans 13 residues. The CDR3 here is CASGTGGHEKLFF. In DNA form, the CDR3 reads TGTGCCAGCGGCACAGGGGGACATGAAAAACTGTTTTTT.

This chain connects TRBV6-1 to TRBJ1-5; tentative D call: TRBD1 (6 bases). V was shortened by 3 bases and J by 5 bases, with 11 bases between the two germline ends. CDR3 length: 14 amino acids. Germline assignment: CDR1 MNHNS and CDR2 SASEGT. CDR3 DNA sequence: TGTGCCAGCAGTGATGTACAGGGTGATCAGCCCCAGCATTTT. Translated, it gives CASSDVQGDQPQHF.

The chain is built from TRBV2 and TRBJ1-4; D perhaps matches TRBD1 (5 bases). Trimming shortened V by 6 bases and J by 7 bases, and 18 bases separated the two germline ends. In germline, CDR1 is SNHLY, CDR2 FYNNEI. The CDR3 has 15 amino acids. The CDR3 protein is CASRPGTADGEKLFF. CDR3 nucleotides: TGTGCCAGCAGACCCGGGACTGCTGACGGTGAAAAACTGTTTTTT.

The chain carries TRBV7-6 and TRBJ2-5; 11 nucleotides match TRBD2. This CDR3 has 16 amino acids. V lost 6 bases, J lost 2 bases, and 8 bases stayed unmatched. CDR1 is SGHVS and CDR2 is FNYEAQ in the germline V gene. CDR3 sequence (DNA): TGTGCCAGCAGAGGTCGAATAGCGGGAGGGCAAGAGACCCAGTACTTC. This sequence encodes CASRGRIAGGQETQYF.

The V call is TRBV10-3, the J call TRBJ1-6; D may be TRBD1 (6 bases). The CDR3 is 14 residues long. Trimming stripped 6 bases from V and 5 bases from J, with 11 bases between. Germline CDR1 is ENHRY and CDR2 is SYGVKD. The chain's CDR3 is CAIRDSTNNSPLHF. CDR3 sequence (DNA): TGTGCCATCAGGGACAGTACCAATAATTCACCCCTCCACTTT.

V and J are TRBV7-9 and TRBJ1-1; D perhaps matches TRBD1 (6 bases). Germline CDR1 reads SEHNR; CDR2 reads FQNEAQ (reference sequence). This CDR3 has 13 amino acids. Trimming left V 5 bases short and J 2 bases short, with 9 bases between. The CDR3, as DNA: TGTGCCAGCAGCCCGGACAGTAACACTGAAGCTTTCTTT. It translates to CASSPDSNTEAFF. Full variable domain (missing parts from reference TRBV7-9 and TRBJ1-1): DTGVSQNPRHKITKRGQNVTFRCDPISEHNRLYWYRQTLGQGPEFLTYFQNEAQLEKSRLLSDRFSAERPKGSFSTLEIQRTEQGDSAMYLCASSPDSNTEAFFGQGTRLTVV.

The genes are TRBV6-2 or TRBV6-3 and TRBJ1-2, with TRBD1 matching over 9 bases. The germline V gene encodes CDR1 MNHEY and CDR2 SVGEGT. CDR3 length: 15 amino acids. With V trimmed by 6 bases and J by 6 bases, 11 bases remained unmatched. In nucleotides, the CDR3 is TGTGCCAGCAGCCCCGGGACAGGGATCATGGATGGCTACACCTTC. Translated: CASSPGTGIMDGYTF.

The genes are TRBV9 and TRBJ1-2; D perhaps matches TRBD1 (5 bases). CDR1 and CDR2 from the germline V gene are SGDLS and YYNGEE. The CDR3 extends over 15 amino acids. V lost 3 bases and J 8 bases, leaving 20 bases between the germline ends. CDR3: CASSAGLGQFKGYTF. The CDR3 nucleotides read TGTGCCAGCAGCGCAGGGCTCGGGCAGTTTAAGGGCTACACCTTC.

The rearrangement joins TRBV10-3 to TRBJ1-1, with 7 positions matching TRBD1. The length of the CDR3 is 16 residues. Germline lookup yields CDR1 ENHRY and CDR2 SYGVKD. V lost 0 bases and J lost 2; bases outside the gene matches: 6. The CDR3 DNA is TGTGCCATCAGTGAGTCGGCAGGGGGTGGAAACACTGAAGCTTTCTTT. It codes for CAISESAGGGNTEAFF.

DNA of the CDR3: TGTGCCAGTAGTACGAGTAGAAATGAGCAGTTCTTC. Encoded protein: CASSTSRNEQFF. V gene TRBV19 combines with J gene TRBJ2-1; unclear D gene. Germline V gene sequence: CDR1 LNHDA, CDR2 SQIVND (reference sequence). The length of the CDR3 is 12 residues. Deletions cut 4 bases from V and 7 bases from J, with 8 bases between. Complete variable domain (other parts from reference TRBV19 and TRBJ2-1): DGGITQSPKYLFRKEGQNVTLSCEQNLNHDAMYWYRQDPGQGLRLIYYSQIVNDFQKGDIAEGYSVSREKKESFPLTVTSAQKNPTAFYLCASSTSRNEQFFGPGTRLTVL.

The count of this clone is one. The chain is built from TRBV5-1 and TRBJ2-7; the D gene is possibly TRBD1 (6 bases). Looked up from germline, CDR1 is SGHRS and CDR2 is YFSETQ. The CDR3 length is 15 residues. V was cut by 2 bases and J by 0 bases, with 12 bases left in between. Here the CDR3 reads CASSLSVGGSYEQYF. The CDR3 DNA follows: TGCGCCAGCAGCTTATCGGTAGGGGGCTCCTACGAGCAGTACTTC.

There are a few counts of this clone. The rearrangement joins TRBV4-2 to TRBJ2-2, with 7 bases aligning to TRBD1. CDR1 is LGHNA and CDR2 is YNFKEQ in the germline V gene. The CDR3 covers 15 residues. J gave up 3 bases and V 4 bases, and 5 bases lay outside the gene matches. This CDR3 reads CASSRGQEDTGELFF. In DNA form, the CDR3 reads TGTGCCAGCAGCCGTGGACAGGAGGACACCGGGGAGCTGTTTTTT.

This chain links TRBV7-2 with TRBJ2-3; tentative D call: TRBD2 (6 bases). Germline V gene data show CDR1 as SGHTA and CDR2 as FQGNSA. The CDR3 loop spans 15 amino acids. Trimming took 6 bases from V and 0 from J, leaving 13 bases between them. As DNA, the CDR3 is TGTGCCAGCAGGGGTAGCGGATTTAGCACAGATACGCAGTATTTT. This sequence encodes CASRGSGFSTDTQYF.

J is TRBJ1-1 and V is TRBV3-1 (or the pseudogene TRBV3-2); a possible D gene is TRBD1 (6 bases). Germline CDR1 reads LGHDT; CDR2 reads YNNKEL (reference sequence). The CDR3 is made up of 13 amino acids. Deletions cut 2 bases from V and 5 bases from J, with 9 bases between. The CDR3 DNA reads TGTGCCAGCAGCCAAAACAGGGTAACTGAAGCTTTCTTT. Translation: CASSQNRVTEAFF.

This sequence joins TRBV5-1 and TRBJ2-2; a possible D gene is TRBD1 (6 bases). The CDR3 is 14 amino acids. The V gene's germline CDR1 is SGHRS and CDR2 YFSETQ. V lost 4 bases to trimming and J lost 2 bases, with 9 bases between them. CDR3 nucleotides: TGCGCCAGCAGCGAACAGGGAAACACCGGGGAGCTGTTTTTT. Translating gives CASSEQGNTGELFF.

A note on this clone: The same CDR3 also results from other DNA sequences found in this sample. The gene calls are TRBV24-1 and TRBJ1-2; D ambiguous. CDR1 and CDR2 from the germline V gene are KGHDR and SFDVKD. CDR3 length equals 13 residues. The V end was cut by 5 bases, the J end by 0 bases, with 6 bases between. In DNA, the CDR3 is TGTGCCACCAGTGGCGGGGCTAACTATGGCTACACCTTC. It translates to CATSGGANYGYTF.

The sample holds one count of this clone. The rearrangement uses TRBV19 and TRBJ2-7; D gene unclear. This CDR3 contains 13 residues. The germline V gene has CDR1 LNHDA and CDR2 SQIVND (reference sequence). The V gene lost 5 bases and the J gene lost 5 bases, with 13 bases spanning the gap. CDR3 region: CASSVTGIDEQYF. In DNA form, the CDR3 reads TGTGCCAGTAGTGTCACTGGTATCGACGAGCAGTACTTC.